The 31 T cell receptor beta chains reported below all come from one sample, sequenced in a study of chemoradiotherapy in HPV16-positive cancers. This table comes from immunoSEQ multiplex PCR, and its TCRdb copy is limited to in-frame clones, with some not included. This sample has about 23,000 clones, with roughly 87% found just once. Sequences were derived from blood, sampled from a patient who underwent chemoradiotherapy. Receptor source: a human donor with HPV-associated anogenital cancer.

This chain connects TRBV4-3 to TRBJ2-7; 7 bases are shared with TRBD2. Germline V gene data show CDR1 as LGHNA and CDR2 as YSLEER. CDR3 size: 15 residues. The trim removed 0 bases at V and 4 bases at J, leaving 6 bases unmatched. The CDR3 spells CASSQEGISGYEQYF. The CDR3 DNA follows: TGCGCCAGCAGCCAAGAAGGAATTAGCGGGTACGAGCAGTACTTC.

This clone was seen a few times. The chain uses TRBV27 and TRBJ2-5; 8 bases match TRBD2. Germline CDR1 MNHEY, CDR2 SMNVEV (reference sequence). The trim removed 5 bases at V and 2 bases at J, leaving 19 bases unmatched. There are 19 residues in the CDR3. The CDR3 protein is CASSPFLGYRGGLQETQYF. CDR3 coding DNA: TGTGCCAGCAGTCCGTTTCTGGGTTACCGGGGGGGCCTACAAGAGACCCAGTACTTC.

The J gene is TRBJ1-1, the V gene TRBV6-5, with 7 nucleotides matching TRBD1. V shed 6 bases and J 4 bases; nucleotides not matched to a gene: 8. This CDR3 has 14 residues. Germline V gene data show CDR1 as MNHEY and CDR2 as SVGAGI. The CDR3 region is CASSRPTGTTEAFF. In DNA form, the CDR3 reads TGTGCCAGCAGCCGACCGACAGGGACCACTGAAGCTTTCTTT.

V is TRBV4-3 and J is TRBJ1-2; D is perhaps TRBD1 (5 bases). The CDR3 totals 14 residues. Trimming shortened V by 5 bases and J by 2 bases, and 12 bases separated the two germline ends. The germline V gene has CDR1 LGHNA and CDR2 YSLEER. CDR3 in DNA: TGCGCCAGCAGCTTTGACGGGGGAAACTATGGCTACACCTTC. Protein sequence: CASSFDGGNYGYTF.

The rearrangement joins TRBV6-1 to TRBJ1-2; D is undetermined. The germline V gene encodes CDR1 MNHNS and CDR2 SASEGT. Trimming left V 3 bases short and J 3 bases short, with 8 bases between. The CDR3 is 13 amino acids. As DNA, the CDR3 is TGTGCCAGCAGTGAGACGAGTTACTATGGCTACACCTTC. Amino acid sequence: CASSETSYYGYTF.

The rearrangement uses TRBV5-1 and TRBJ1-2; TRBD1 is a possible D gene (6 bases). Trimming left V 4 bases short and J 8 bases short, with 12 bases between. CDR3 size: 12 residues. CDR1 is SGHRS and CDR2 is YFSETQ in the germline V gene. CDR3 region: CASSDGQWGYTF. The CDR3 bases are TGCGCCAGCAGCGATGGACAGTGGGGCTACACCTTC.

This chain uses TRBV19 with TRBJ2-3; D remains unclear. Trimming took 5 bases from V and 1 from J, leaving 1 base between them. From germline, CDR1 is LNHDA and CDR2 SQIVND (reference sequence). This CDR3 is built from 11 residues. Here the CDR3 DNA reads TGTGCCAGTAGTCGCACAGATACGCAGTATTTT. It translates to CASSRTDTQYF.

This chain uses TRBV30 with TRBJ1-4; D not resolved. Germline CDR1 GTSNPN, CDR2 SVGIG (reference sequence). The V and J ends lost 0 bases and 3 bases respectively, with 5 bases between them. CDR3 length: 13 residues. This CDR3 reads CAWSVGSNEKLFF. The CDR3 bases are TGTGCCTGGAGTGTTGGGTCTAATGAAAAACTGTTTTTT.

This rearrangement joins TRBV19 to TRBJ2-3; TRBD1 aligns across 9 bases. CDR3 size: 16 residues. Germline V CDR1 and CDR2: LNHDA, SQIVND (reference sequence). The trim removed 4 bases at V and 4 bases at J, leaving 9 bases unmatched. CDR3 nucleotides: TGTGCCAGTAGTACTCGAGGACAGGGGTTACCAGATACGCAGTATTTT. Its protein product is CASSTRGQGLPDTQYF.

The sample holds a few counts of this clone. In nucleotides, the CDR3 is TGTGCCAGCAGCCAAGCATCCTCCTGGGGGGCTGAAGCTTTCTTT. Translation gives CASSQASSWGAEAFF. The genes are TRBV4-2 and TRBJ1-1; D might be TRBD1 (5 bases). V lost 1 base, J lost 6 bases, and 15 bases lay in between. The germline V gene has CDR1 LGHNA and CDR2 YNFKEQ. The CDR3 totals 15 residues.

The chain links TRBV12-1 to TRBJ2-7; TRBD1, as called in the table, went unchecked against the DNA. TRBV12-1 is a known pseudogene. The CDR3 consists of 15 residues. The CDR3 sequence is CASSFEQASSYEQYF. The DNA of the CDR3 is TGTGCCAGCAGCTTTGAACAGGCCAGCTCCTACGAGCAGTACTTC.

The chain employs TRBV11-2 and TRBJ1-5, with D possibly matching TRBD1 (6 bases). The CDR3 length is 13 residues. The V end was cut by 8 bases, the J end by 6 bases, with 14 bases between. The germline CDR1 and CDR2 sequences are SGHAT and FQNNGV. The CDR3 DNA reads as TGTGCCAGCCAGGGGCAGGGAGGTCAGCCCCAGCATTTT. Its translation: CASQGQGGQPQHF.

The genes are TRBV11-2 and TRBJ1-3; D call uncertain. The CDR3 covers 14 residues. The germline V gene encodes CDR1 SGHAT and CDR2 FQNNGV. Trimming took 5 bases from V and 3 from J, leaving 11 bases between them. CDR3 residues: CASSPGRVGNTIYF. The CDR3, as DNA: TGTGCCAGCAGCCCCGGGAGGGTTGGAAACACCATATATTTT.

This clone was found once. The chain joins TRBV20-1 to TRBJ2-5; D not certain. Trimming left V 1 base short and J 5 bases short, with 2 bases between. Germline V CDR1 and CDR2: DFQATT, SNEGSKA (reference sequence). The CDR3 loop spans 10 amino acids. This CDR3 reads CSARGETQYF. The CDR3 DNA reads as TGCAGTGCTAGAGGCGAGACCCAGTACTTC.

The gene calls are TRBV12-5 and TRBJ2-5; D gene unclear. Trimming left V 5 bases short and J 1 base short, with 11 bases between. The germline V gene has CDR1 LGHNT and CDR2 FRNRAP. The CDR3 length is 14 residues. CDR3 sequence: CASGDPHGQETQYF. CDR3 nucleotide sequence: TGTGCTAGTGGTGACCCTCACGGCCAAGAGACCCAGTACTTC.

V usage is TRBV2 and J usage is TRBJ1-4; D possibly corresponds to TRBD1 (6 bases). V lost 2 bases, J lost 8 bases, and 12 bases lay in between. CDR3 length equals 14 residues. CDR1 and CDR2 from the germline V gene are SNHLY and FYNNEI. CDR3 sequence (DNA): TGTGCCAGCAGTGAACAAGGGAGGGGGGAAAAACTGTTTTTT. It yields the protein CASSEQGRGEKLFF.

The chain recombines TRBV7-2 with TRBJ1-2; D perhaps matches TRBD1 (5 bases). From germline, CDR1 is SGHTA and CDR2 FQGNSA. This CDR3 is 15 amino acids long. V was trimmed by 5 bases and J by 1 base, leaving 14 bases between them. The CDR3 coding sequence is TGTGCCAGCAGCCGCGAGGGGCATTATAACTATGGCTACACCTTC. Translating it yields CASSREGHYNYGYTF.

This chain connects TRBV28 to TRBJ2-5, with D perhaps TRBD1 (6 bases). The CDR3 totals 13 residues. Trimming stripped 7 bases from V and 5 bases from J, with 14 bases between. Germline V CDR1 and CDR2: MDHEN, SYDVKM. CDR3 DNA: TGTGCCAGCACCCAGGGGCGTCGGGAGACCCAGTACTTC. Encoded protein: CASTQGRRETQYF.

The chain uses TRBV29-1 and TRBJ2-7; D unclear. Trimming cost V 2 bases and J 1 base, with 9 bases left between them. The germline CDR1 and CDR2 sequences are SQVTM and ANQGSEA. The CDR3 sequence is 13 residues long. The CDR3 loop reads CSVEKGSSYEQYF. In DNA, the CDR3 is TGCAGCGTTGAAAAGGGCAGTTCCTACGAGCAGTACTTC.

This sequence joins TRBV7-2 and TRBJ2-3, with D possibly TRBD2 on 6 matching bases. In germline, CDR1 is SGHTA, CDR2 FQGNSA. Trimming cost V 7 bases and J 5 bases, with 22 bases left between them. The CDR3 is 16 amino acids. CDR3 DNA sequence: TGTGCCAGCACCCCCGCAGGGCTAGCGACTCGAGATACGCAGTATTTT. This codes for CASTPAGLATRDTQYF.

The chain recombines TRBV4-1 with TRBJ1-5; weak D call: TRBD1 (6 bases). CDR3 size: 18 residues. Germline lookup yields CDR1 MGHRA and CDR2 YSYEKL. The V and J ends lost 1 base and 5 bases respectively, with 21 bases between them. The chain's CDR3 is CASSQVGRQARGYQPQHF. The CDR3 DNA reads as TGCGCCAGCAGCCAAGTGGGACGACAGGCGCGAGGGTATCAGCCCCAGCATTTT.

The chain couples TRBV4-3 to TRBJ2-1; no clear D gene. CDR1 is LGHNA, CDR2 YSLEER, per germline. The CDR3 extends over 13 amino acids. Trimming shortened V by 4 bases and J by 5 bases, and 9 bases separated the two germline ends. Written as DNA, the CDR3 is TGCGCCAGCAGCCTCCTGCAGGACAATGAGCAGTTCTTC. Amino acids: CASSLLQDNEQFF.

J is TRBJ2-3 and V is TRBV10-2; D might be TRBD2 (5 bases). Germline CDR1 WSHSY, CDR2 SAAADI. Trimming took 4 bases from V and 6 from J, leaving 11 bases between them. The CDR3 runs to 13 residues. CDR3 sequence: CASSVGSADTQYF. The CDR3 DNA sequence: TGCGCCAGCAGTGTAGGTAGCGCGGATACGCAGTATTTT.

The DNA for the CDR3 is TGTGCCAGCAGCGTAGTGGCAGGGAGGTCAGAGACCCAGTACTTC. The encoded protein is CASSVVAGRSETQYF. The J gene is TRBJ2-5, the V gene TRBV9; tentative D call: TRBD2 (6 bases). Per the germline V gene, CDR1 is SGDLS and CDR2 is YYNGEE. The germline V and J ends were trimmed by 0 bases and 4 bases, with 13 bases remaining between them. The CDR3 extends over 15 amino acids.

The rearrangement uses TRBV18 and TRBJ2-7; possibly TRBD1 or TRBD2 for D (5 bases each). Germline V gene sequence: CDR1 KGHSH, CDR2 LQKENI. The V end lost 0 bases, the J end lost 2 bases, and 8 bases lay between the germline ends. There are 14 residues in the CDR3. The CDR3 DNA reads TGTGCCAGCTCACCACCGGGACGGCCCTACGAGCAGTACTTC. Translated, it gives CASSPPGRPYEQYF. Full variable domain (rest looked up from reference TRBV18 and TRBJ2-7): NAGVMQNPRHLVRRRGQEARLRCSPMKGHSHVYWYRQLPEEGLKFMVYLQKENIIDESGMPKERFSAEFPKEGPSILRIQQVVRGDSAAYFCASSPPGRPYEQYFGPGTRLTVT.

The CDR3 DNA sequence: TGCAGCGTTTATGGCTCCGGGAACACTGAAGCTTTCTTT. Protein product: CSVYGSGNTEAFF. This chain joins TRBV29-1 and TRBJ1-1; D gene uncertain. Per germline, CDR1 SQVTM and CDR2 ANQGSEA. V was trimmed by 5 bases and J by 1 base, leaving 11 bases between them. The CDR3 totals 13 residues. Variable domain in full (rest from reference TRBV29-1 and TRBJ1-1): SAVISQKPSRDICQRGTSLTIQCQVDSQVTMMFWYRQQPGQSLTLIATANQGSEATYESGFVIDKFPISRPNLTFSTLTVSNMSPEDSSIYLCSVYGSGNTEAFFGQGTRLTVV.

This clone has a handful of counts. The chain recombines TRBV7-9 with TRBJ1-1, with 8 bases that match TRBD1. CDR3 length equals 15 residues. The germline gives CDR1 SEHNR, CDR2 FQNEAQ (reference sequence). Trimming at V came to 5 bases and at J to 1 base, leaving 6 bases not matched to a gene. The CDR3 reads CASSIPDRGNTEAFF. For the CDR3, the DNA is TGTGCCAGCAGCATCCCCGACAGGGGGAACACTGAAGCTTTCTTT. Combining the CDR3 with reference TRBV7-9 and TRBJ1-1 gives the whole variable domain DTGVSQNPRHKITKRGQNVTFRCDPISEHNRLYWYRQTLGQGPEFLTYFQNEAQLEKSRLLSDRFSAERPKGSFSTLEIQRTEQGDSAMYLCASSIPDRGNTEAFFGQGTRLTVV.

The rearrangement joins TRBV28 to TRBJ1-5; no reliable D call. The ends were cut back, 6 bases at V and 2 bases at J, with 14 bases in the middle. CDR3 length equals 15 residues. Germline-derived CDR1 and CDR2 are MDHEN and SYDVKM. The CDR3, as DNA: TGTGCCAGCAGCCCCAGAGGTCGTGGCAATCAGCCCCAGCATTTT. Its translation: CASSPRGRGNQPQHF.

The chain has TRBV6-6 and TRBJ2-7; 10 bases line up with TRBD2. Unmatched junction bases numbered 8, after V lost 7 bases and J lost 2 bases. The CDR3 has 15 residues. Germline loops: CDR1 MNHNY, CDR2 SVGAGI (reference sequence). In nucleotides, the CDR3 is TGTGCCAGCAAACAAACTAGCGGGGTCACCTACGAGCAGTACTTC. Translating it yields CASKQTSGVTYEQYF.

The chain carries TRBV14 and TRBJ2-4; possibly TRBD2 for D (5 bases). There are 14 residues in the CDR3. Germline V gene sequence: CDR1 SGHDN, CDR2 FVKESK. V shed 4 bases and J shed 0 bases, with 7 bases lying between them. The CDR3 loop is CASSPRVAKNIQYF. The CDR3 nucleotides are TGTGCCAGCAGCCCGCGGGTAGCCAAAAACATTCAGTACTTC.

The V call is TRBV2, the J call TRBJ2-2; TRBD2 aligns across 7 bases. Germline trimming cut 5 bases from V and 6 bases from J; bases unmatched to any gene: 3. The CDR3 has 13 residues. From germline, CDR1 is SNHLY and CDR2 FYNNEI. In nucleotides, the CDR3 is TGTGCCAGCAGTACCACTAGCGCCGGGGAGCTGTTTTTT. This gives the protein CASSTTSAGELFF. Drawing the rest from reference TRBV2 and TRBJ2-2, the complete variable domain is EPEVTQTPSHQVTQMGQEVILRCVPISNHLYFYWYRQILGQKVEFLVSFYNNEISEKSEIFDDQFSVERPDGSNFTLKIRSTKLEDSAMYFCASSTTSAGELFFGEGSRLTVL.